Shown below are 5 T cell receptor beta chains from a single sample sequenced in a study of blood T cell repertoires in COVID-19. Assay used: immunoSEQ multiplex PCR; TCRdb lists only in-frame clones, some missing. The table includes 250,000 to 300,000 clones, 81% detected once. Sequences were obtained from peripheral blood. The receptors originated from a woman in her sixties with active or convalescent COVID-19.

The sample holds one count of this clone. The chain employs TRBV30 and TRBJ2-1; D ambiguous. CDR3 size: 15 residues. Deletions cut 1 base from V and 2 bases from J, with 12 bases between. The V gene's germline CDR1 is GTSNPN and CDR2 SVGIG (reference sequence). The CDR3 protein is CAWSAPWQAYNEQFF. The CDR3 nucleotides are TGTGCCTGGAGTGCCCCGTGGCAGGCCTACAATGAGCAGTTCTTC.

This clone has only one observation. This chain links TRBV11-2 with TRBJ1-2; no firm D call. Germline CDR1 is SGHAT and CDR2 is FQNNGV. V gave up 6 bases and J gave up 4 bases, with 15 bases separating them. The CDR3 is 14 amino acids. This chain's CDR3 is CASSSLRSGYGYTF. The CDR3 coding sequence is TGTGCCAGCAGTTCCCTCAGGTCCGGCTATGGCTACACCTTC.

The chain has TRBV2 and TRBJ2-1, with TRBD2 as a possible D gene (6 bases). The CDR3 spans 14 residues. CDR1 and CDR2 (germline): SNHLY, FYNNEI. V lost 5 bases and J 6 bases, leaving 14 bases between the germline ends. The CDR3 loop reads CASSIPGTVNEQFF. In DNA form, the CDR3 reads TGTGCCAGCAGTATACCCGGGACTGTCAATGAGCAGTTCTTC. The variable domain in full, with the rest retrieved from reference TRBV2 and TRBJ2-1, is EPEVTQTPSHQVTQMGQEVILRCVPISNHLYFYWYRQILGQKVEFLVSFYNNEISEKSEIFDDQFSVERPDGSNFTLKIRSTKLEDSAMYFCASSIPGTVNEQFFGPGTRLTVL.

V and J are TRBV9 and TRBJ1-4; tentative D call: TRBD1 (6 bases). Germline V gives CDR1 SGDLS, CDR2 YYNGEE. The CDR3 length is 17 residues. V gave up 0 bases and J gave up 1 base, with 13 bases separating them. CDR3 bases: TGTGCCAGCAGCGTAGAACCAGGGGTCGGAACTAATGAAAAACTGTTTTTT. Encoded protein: CASSVEPGVGTNEKLFF.

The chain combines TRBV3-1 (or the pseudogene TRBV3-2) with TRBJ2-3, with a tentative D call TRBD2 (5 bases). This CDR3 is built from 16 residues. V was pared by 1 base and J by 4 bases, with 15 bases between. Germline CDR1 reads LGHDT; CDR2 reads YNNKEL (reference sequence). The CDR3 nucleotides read TGTGCCAGCAGCCAAGCGCGAGGGCCAAATTCAGATACGCAGTATTTT. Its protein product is CASSQARGPNSDTQYF.